This T cell receptor beta chain was profiled in a study of blood T cell repertoires in COVID-19. Across the study: Samples taken during acute and convalescent COVID-19 were collected in the United States, Italy and Spain. From T cells, B-cell-depleted T cells, or PBMCs came the material, which was cDNA or gDNA.

Cohort 3 recovered donors had two negative PCRs, clearance, or symptom resolution. The V gene lost 0 bases and the J gene lost 2 bases, with 18 bases spanning the gap. The CDR3 sequence is 17 residues long. Germline CDR1 and CDR2: SGHRS and YFSETQ. Original handling: Reference gene primer amplification gave estimated nucleated cell counts. Sequencing used immunoSEQ multiplex PCR; TCRdb keeps in-frame clones, though not all of them. V and J calls and clone size are given by that table; D and trimming were obtained from the DNA. The sample has about 180,000 clones; about 83% are singletons. Sequencing was done on a sample of PBMCs or T cells enriched from blood (not recorded which). The receptor's source is a woman in her 30s who had recovered from COVID-19. J is TRBJ2-7 and V is TRBV5-1; perhaps TRBD1 as D (5 bases). In DNA, the CDR3 is TGCGCCAGCAGCTTGGGGGGCGAAGGGGCAGTTACCTACGAGCAGTACTTC. Its protein is CASSLGGEGAVTYEQYF.